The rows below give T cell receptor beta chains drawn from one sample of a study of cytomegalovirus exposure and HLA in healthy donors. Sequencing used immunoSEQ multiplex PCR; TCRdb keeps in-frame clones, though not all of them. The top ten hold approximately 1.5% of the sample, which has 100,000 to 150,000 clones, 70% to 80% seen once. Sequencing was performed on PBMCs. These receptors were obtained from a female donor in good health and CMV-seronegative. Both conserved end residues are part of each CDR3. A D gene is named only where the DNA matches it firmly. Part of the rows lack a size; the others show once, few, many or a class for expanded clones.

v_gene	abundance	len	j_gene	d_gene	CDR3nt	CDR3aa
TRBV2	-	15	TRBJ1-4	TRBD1	TGTGCCAGCAGCCTCACCGGGACAGGGAGTGAAAAACTGTTTTTT	CASSLTGTGSEKLFF
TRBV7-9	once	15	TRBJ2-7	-	TGTGCCAGCAGCTCGATAGCGGCTAGCTCCTACGAGCAGTACTTC	CASSSIAASSYEQYF
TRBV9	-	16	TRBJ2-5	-	TGTGCCAGCAGCGCGGACAGCCAAGGGGGCCAAGAGACCCAGTACTTC	CASSADSQGGQETQYF
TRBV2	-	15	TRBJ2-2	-	TGTGCCAGCAGTTTCAATCCAGGCTTGGCCGGGGAGCTGTTTTTT	CASSFNPGLAGELFF
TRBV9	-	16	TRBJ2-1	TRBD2	TGTGCCAGCAGCGTAGGGGGGGGAGGGCGCTACAATGAGCAGTTCTTC	CASSVGGGGRYNEQFF
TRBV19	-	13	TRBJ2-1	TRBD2	TGTGCCAGTGGGGGGGACCGCTTAAATGAGCAGTTCTTC	CASGGDRLNEQFF
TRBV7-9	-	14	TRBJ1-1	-	TGTGCCAGCAGCGCGCAGGGAGGGAACACTGAAGCTTTCTTT	CASSAQGGNTEAFF
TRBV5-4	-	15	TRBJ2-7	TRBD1	TGTGCCAGCAGCTCGGGACAGGGGGCAGACTACGAGCAGTACTTC	CASSSGQGADYEQYF
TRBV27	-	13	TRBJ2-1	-	TGTGCCAGCAGTTTTAGCTCCTACAATGAGCAGTTCTTC	CASSFSSYNEQFF
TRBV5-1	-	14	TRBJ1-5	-	TGCGCCAGCAGGCCCGACAGTAGCAATCAGCCCCAGCATTTT	CASRPDSSNQPQHF
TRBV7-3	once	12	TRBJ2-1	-	TGTGCCAGCAGGGGGAGTGGAGGTGAGCAGTTCTTC	CASRGSGGEQFF
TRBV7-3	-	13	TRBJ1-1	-	TGTGCCAGCAGCCAGGCTATCGACACTGAAGCTTTCTTT	CASSQAIDTEAFF
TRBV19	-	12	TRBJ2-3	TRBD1	TGTGCCAGTAGCAACGGACAGGGGACGCAGTATTTT	CASSNGQGTQYF
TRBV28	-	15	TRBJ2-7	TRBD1	TGTGCCAGCAGTTTCGAGGACAGGGGTGCCTACGAGCAGTACTTC	CASSFEDRGAYEQYF
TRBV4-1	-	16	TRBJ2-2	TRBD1	TGCGCCAGCAGCCTTTGGACAGGCGAGAACACCGGGGAGCTGTTTTTT	CASSLWTGENTGELFF
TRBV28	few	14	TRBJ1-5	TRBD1	TGTGCCAGCAGTTTAGGACAGGGTAGTCAGCCCCAGCATTTT	CASSLGQGSQPQHF
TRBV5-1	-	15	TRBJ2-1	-	TGCGCCAGCAGCTTGGCAGGGGTGGGGGACAATGAGCAGTTCTTC	CASSLAGVGDNEQFF
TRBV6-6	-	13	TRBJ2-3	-	TGTGCCAGCAGTTTAGATCGTCGTGATACGCAGTATTTT	CASSLDRRDTQYF
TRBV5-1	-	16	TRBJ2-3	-	TGCGCCACCTCCATCCAACAGGCAGGGGCACAAGATACGCAGTATTTT	CATSIQQAGAQDTQYF
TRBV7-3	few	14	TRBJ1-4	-	TGTGCCAGCAGCTCCCGGGACTTAAGTGAAAAACTGTTTTTT	CASSSRDLSEKLFF
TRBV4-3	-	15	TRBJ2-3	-	TGCGCCAGCAGCCAAGATAAAGCTTTCGTCGATACGCAGTATTTT	CASSQDKAFVDTQYF
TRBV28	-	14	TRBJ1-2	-	TGTGCCAGCAGCGTCCACAGGGATAACTATGGCTACACCTTC	CASSVHRDNYGYTF
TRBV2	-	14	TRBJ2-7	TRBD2	TGTGCCAGCAACCCTAGCGGGGGGGCCTACGAGCAGTACTTC	CASNPSGGAYEQYF
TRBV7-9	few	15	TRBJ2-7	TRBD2	TGTGCCAGCAGCCCCCCCTCAGCGGGAGTTGGCGAGCAGTACTTC	CASSPPSAGVGEQYF
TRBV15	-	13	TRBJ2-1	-	TGTGCCACCAGCAGAGACCCAGACAATGAGCAGTTCTTC	CATSRDPDNEQFF
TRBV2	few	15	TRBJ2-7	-	TGTGCCAGCAGTGCCGACGCGGCGGGAAGCAGCGAGCAGTACTTC	CASSADAAGSSEQYF
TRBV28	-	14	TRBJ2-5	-	TGTGCCAGCAGTTTATGGCCCTCGGGAGAGACCCAGTACTTC	CASSLWPSGETQYF
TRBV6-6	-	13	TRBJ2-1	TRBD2	TGTGCCAGCAGTTATCAGAGCGGGACTGAGCAGTTCTTC	CASSYQSGTEQFF
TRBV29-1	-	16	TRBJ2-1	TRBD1	TGCAGCGTTGAAGGGGGACAGGGTGGGTCCTACAATGAGCAGTTCTTC	CSVEGGQGGSYNEQFF
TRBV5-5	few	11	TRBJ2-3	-	TGTGCCAGCGCGCTTTGGGATACGCAGTATTTT	CASALWDTQYF
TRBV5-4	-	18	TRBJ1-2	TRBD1	TGTGCCAGCAGCTTGGGGGGACAGGGACCTCTTCCTAACTATGGCTACACCTTC	CASSLGGQGPLPNYGYTF
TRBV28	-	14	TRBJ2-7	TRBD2	TGTGCCAGCAGAACCGGGACTATAGGTTACGAGCAGTACTTC	CASRTGTIGYEQYF
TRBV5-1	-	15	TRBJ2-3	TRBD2	TGCGCCAGCAGCATACTAGCGGGAGGCTCAGATACGCAGTATTTT	CASSILAGGSDTQYF
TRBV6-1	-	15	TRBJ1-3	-	TGTGCCAGCAGTGAAAGGGGGAACTCTGGAAACACCATATATTTT	CASSERGNSGNTIYF
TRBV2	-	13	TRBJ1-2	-	TGTGCCATGATCAGGGACACGTACTATGGCTACACCTTC	CAMIRDTYYGYTF
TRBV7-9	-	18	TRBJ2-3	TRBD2	TGTGCCAGCAGCTTATCCCTAGCGGGGGGGGAGACCACAGATACGCAGTATTTT	CASSLSLAGGETTDTQYF
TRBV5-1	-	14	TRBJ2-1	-	TGCGCCAGCAGCTTGGCCTTCGGCGGCAATGAGCAGTTCTTC	CASSLAFGGNEQFF
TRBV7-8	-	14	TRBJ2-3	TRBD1	TGTGCCAGCAGCGCGACAGGGGGCGGAGATACGCAGTATTTT	CASSATGGGDTQYF
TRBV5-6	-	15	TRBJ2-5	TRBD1	TGTGCCAGCAGCAGCTGGACAGGGGCGAGGGAGACCCAGTACTTC	CASSSWTGARETQYF
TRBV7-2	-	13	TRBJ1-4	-	TGTGCCAGCGGCCCGTCAACTAATGAAAAACTGTTTTTT	CASGPSTNEKLFF
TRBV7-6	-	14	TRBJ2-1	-	TGTGCCGGTTCGGCCCTAGGCTCCTACAATGAGCAGTTCTTC	CAGSALGSYNEQFF
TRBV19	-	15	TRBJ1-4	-	TGTGCCAGTAGTATCCTCGGCCAGGGCGAGGAAAAACTGTTTTTT	CASSILGQGEEKLFF
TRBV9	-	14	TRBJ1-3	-	TGTGCCAGCAGCGGGCAGGGCAATGGAAACACCATATATTTT	CASSGQGNGNTIYF
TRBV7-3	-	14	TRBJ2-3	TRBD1	TGTGCCAGCAGCTCGGGACAGGTGGGAGATACGCAGTATTTT	CASSSGQVGDTQYF
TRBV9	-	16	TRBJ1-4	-	TGTGCCAGCAGCCCTAACGCGTCTCCTGCTAATGAAAAACTGTTTTTT	CASSPNASPANEKLFF
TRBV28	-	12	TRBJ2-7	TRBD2	TGTGCCAGCAGCATCCTGGGAGGGGAGCAGTACTTC	CASSILGGEQYF
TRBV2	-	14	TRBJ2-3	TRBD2	TGTGCCAGCAGGGTAGCGGGAGGTACAGATACGCAGTATTTT	CASRVAGGTDTQYF
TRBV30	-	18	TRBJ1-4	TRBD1	TGTGCCTGCAACTATCCCGGGACAGACTCCGGGTTCCCCGAAAAACTGTTTTTT	CACNYPGTDSGFPEKLFF
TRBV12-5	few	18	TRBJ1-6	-	TGTGCTAGTGGTTTGGTAGGGGAGGGGAGCTCCTATAATTCACCCCTCCACTTT	CASGLVGEGSSYNSPLHF
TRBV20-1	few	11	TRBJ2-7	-	TGCAGTGCGCCCTCCTATCACGAGCAGTACTTC	CSAPSYHEQYF
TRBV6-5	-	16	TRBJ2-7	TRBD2	TGTGCCAGCAGTTCAGCGGGGCGGGAGTCCTCTGAAGAGCAGTACTTC	CASSSAGRESSEEQYF
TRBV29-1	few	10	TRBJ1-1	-	TGCAGCGTACTGACCGGGGAAGCTTTCTTT	CSVLTGEAFF
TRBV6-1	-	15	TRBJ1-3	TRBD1	TGTGCCAGCTCCGGTACAGGGGGCACTGGAAACACCATATATTTT	CASSGTGGTGNTIYF